This passage covers 31 T cell receptor beta chains from one sample sequenced in a study of T cell repertoires in cytomegalovirus infection. Their cognate antigens are unknown. MiXCR was run by TCRdb on the reads, yielding one entry per CDR3 protein. The sample consists of 800,000 to 950,000 distinct CDR3 sequences, approximately 29% of them appearing once. The starting material was cultured CD8+ T cells from PBMCs, obtained from culture after CMV antigen stimulation. Receptor source: a human donor in good health (CMV status not recorded). Some clones in this sample may be carry-over from other donors' samples.

J is TRBJ1-2 and V is TRBV6-1, with a possible D match to TRBD1 (6 bases). The CDR3 is 11 residues long. V lost 7 bases and J lost 6, with 9 bases in between. The germline gives CDR1 MNHNS, CDR2 SASEGT. CDR3 DNA: TGTGCCAGCAAAACAGGGCATGGCTACACCTTC. Amino acid sequence: CASKTGHGYTF.

V is TRBV10-3 and J is TRBJ2-3; no clear D gene. Trimming left V 3 bases short and J 3 bases short, with 7 bases between. Germline V gives CDR1 ENHRY, CDR2 SYGVKD. The CDR3 has 13 residues. The CDR3 region is CAISESGTDTQYF. CDR3 DNA: TGTGCCATCAGTGAATCCGGGACAGATACGCAGTATTTT.

The V gene is TRBV4-1, the J gene TRBJ1-2, with D uncertain. Germline V gene sequence: CDR1 MGHRA, CDR2 YSYEKL. The length of the CDR3 is 15 residues. The V and J ends lost 1 base and 0 bases respectively, with 9 bases between them. The CDR3 DNA reads TGCGCCAGCAGCCAAGGATTGGGGTCTAACTATGGCTACACCTTC. Translating gives CASSQGLGSNYGYTF.

This clonotype turned up a few times. This chain uses TRBV6-2 or TRBV6-3 with TRBJ2-1; 7 positions match TRBD2. Unmatched junction bases numbered 7, after V lost 3 bases and J lost 8 bases. Germline CDR1 and CDR2: MNHEY and SVGEGT. The CDR3 loop spans 14 amino acids. The CDR3 DNA sequence: TGTGCCAGCAGTTATGGCGGGGGAATCGATGAGCAGTTCTTC. Its translation is CASSYGGGIDEQFF.

The chain employs TRBV10-3 and TRBJ2-7, with 13 positions matching TRBD2. The CDR3 is 18 residues long. Germline V gene lookup returns CDR1 ENHRY and CDR2 SYGVKD. The V segment lost 6 bases and the J segment 5 bases; nucleotides outside the gene matches: 16. The chain's CDR3 is CAIRLPGLAGPKSHEQYF. The CDR3 bases are TGTGCCATCAGACTCCCGGGACTAGCGGGGCCCAAAAGCCACGAGCAGTACTTC.

The sample holds a few counts of this clonotype. The rearrangement links TRBV6-6 to TRBJ2-7, with a possible D match to TRBD1 (6 bases). V lost 5 bases, J lost 4 bases, and 12 bases lay in between. The CDR3 runs 13 residues. Germline V gene lookup returns CDR1 MNHNY and CDR2 SVGAGI (reference sequence). The CDR3 loop is CASSLTQGYEQYV. In nucleotides, the CDR3 is TGTGCCAGCAGTCTAACTCAGGGGTACGAGCAGTACGTC.

The chain employs TRBV10-2 and TRBJ2-1, with D perhaps TRBD2 (5 bases). The CDR3 extends over 16 amino acids. Trimming took off 6 bases at V and 8 bases at J, with 23 bases between the two ends. Germline CDR1 WSHSY, CDR2 SAAADI. The CDR3 DNA is TGCGCCAGCAGCGACCACTCCCGACTAAGCTTGGATGAGCAGTTCTTC. Residues: CASSDHSRLSLDEQFF.

This clonotype occurred a few times. DNA for the CDR3: TGTGCCAGCAGCGTAAGGGGGCGGTTGAACACTGAAGCTTTCTTT. Protein product: CASSVRGRLNTEAFF. The gene calls are TRBV6-2 or TRBV6-3 and TRBJ1-1; the match to TRBD1 covers 7 bases. Per germline, CDR1 MNHEY and CDR2 SVGEGT. The length of the CDR3 is 15 residues. Trimming cost V 6 bases and J 0 bases; bases outside gene matches: 7.

The V gene is TRBV4-3, the J gene TRBJ1-2; the D gene is possibly TRBD1 (6 bases). This CDR3 comprises 16 residues. Germline CDR1 reads LGHNA; CDR2 reads YSLEER. V was trimmed by 0 bases and J by 8 bases, leaving 19 bases between them. Here the CDR3 reads CASSQETGSGSLGYTF. The CDR3 coding sequence is TGCGCCAGCAGCCAAGAAACAGGGTCTGGTTCTTTGGGCTACACCTTC.

This clonotype was counted only a few times. This rearrangement joins TRBV6-2 or TRBV6-3 to TRBJ1-1; D is perhaps TRBD1 (5 bases). The CDR3 sequence is 15 residues long. From germline, CDR1 is MNHEY and CDR2 SVGEGT. With 6 bases removed from V and 4 bases from J, the gap between germline ends came to 18 bases. CDR3 in amino acids: CASRRPAGAPTEAFF. As DNA, the CDR3 is TGTGCCAGCAGAAGACCCGCCGGGGCCCCCACTGAAGCTTTCTTT.

V gene TRBV28 combines with J gene TRBJ2-7; the D gene is possibly TRBD1 (5 bases). Germline CDR1 is MDHEN and CDR2 is SYDVKM. V gave up 2 bases and J gave up 5 bases, with 16 bases separating them. The CDR3 length is 15 residues. CDR3 in amino acids: CASSLDSPTHHEQYV. In DNA form, the CDR3 reads TGTGCCAGCAGTTTAGACAGTCCTACCCACCACGAGCAGTACGTC.

The rearrangement joins TRBV14 to TRBJ2-1; D tentatively fits TRBD1 or TRBD2 (5 bases each). Germline V gives CDR1 SGHDN, CDR2 FVKESK. The CDR3 runs 17 residues. The V gene lost 4 bases and the J gene lost 10 bases, with 26 bases spanning the gap. CDR3 nucleotide sequence: TGTGCCAGCAGCCCCTATTTGTCGGGAATGGCCAGGGAGGAGCAGTTCTTC. This translates into CASSPYLSGMAREEQFF.

CDR3 DNA sequence: TGTGCCACCAGCGAGTCCACGGTTAACTATGGCTACACCTTC. Translation: CATSESTVNYGYTF. The chain links TRBV24-1 to TRBJ1-2; D call uncertain. Germline values: CDR1 KGHDR, CDR2 SFDVKD. Trimming took off 7 bases at V and 1 base at J, with 12 bases between the two ends. This CDR3 is built from 14 residues.

This clonotype came up many times. This chain links TRBV7-2 with TRBJ2-3, with TRBD2 matching 10 bases. The ends lost 4 bases at V and 1 base at J; junction bases unmatched: 2. Germline V gives CDR1 SGHTA, CDR2 FQGNSA. The CDR3 runs 15 residues. The CDR3 protein is CASSSTSGGTDTQYF. The CDR3 bases are TGTGCCAGCAGCTCCACTAGCGGGGGCACAGATACGCAGTATTTT.

This clonotype was detected a few times. The chain employs TRBV6-6 and TRBJ1-1; D may be TRBD1 (6 bases). Trimming shortened V by 5 bases and J by 0 bases, and 10 bases separated the two germline ends. The CDR3 totals 14 residues. Germline lookup yields CDR1 MNHNY and CDR2 SVGAGI (reference sequence). CDR3 in DNA: TGTGCCAGCAGTCGGGGACACTTGAACACTGAAGCTTTCTTT. Translating gives CASSRGHLNTEAFF.

V and J are TRBV27 and TRBJ1-1, with a possible D match to TRBD1 (6 bases). Trimming took off 2 bases at V and 6 bases at J, with 16 bases between the two ends. Germline CDR1 reads MNHEY; CDR2 reads SMNVEV (reference sequence). The CDR3 is 15 amino acids. The CDR3 DNA follows: TGTGCCAGCAGTTTAAATGGGGCACAGGGTTCTGAAGCTTTCTTT. This translates into CASSLNGAQGSEAFF.

The rearrangement joins TRBV24-1 to TRBJ2-3, with 7 bases that match TRBD2. The CDR3 is 16 amino acids. Per the germline V gene, CDR1 is KGHDR and CDR2 is SFDVKD. J lost 4 bases, V lost 3 bases, and 9 bases had no gene match. CDR3 bases: TGTGCCACCAGTGATCCCGGACTAGTAGAGCCAGATACGCAGTATTTT. Its translation: CATSDPGLVEPDTQYF.

This rearrangement joins TRBV5-4 to TRBJ2-3, with D perhaps TRBD2 (7 bases). Trimming cost V 2 bases and J 5 bases, with 15 bases left between them. In germline, CDR1 is SGHNT, CDR2 YYREEE (reference sequence). The CDR3 consists of 15 residues. CDR3 loop: CASSFFGGLEDTQYF. The CDR3 nucleotides read TGTGCCAGCAGCTTTTTCGGGGGGCTGGAAGATACGCAGTATTTT.

This clonotype was observed at least ten times. An end of the junction differs from the germline gene, which may be a read error. The chain is built from TRBV7-7 and TRBJ1-5; D is unclear. CDR1 is SSHAT, CDR2 FNYEAQ, per germline (reference sequence). CDR3 size: 15 residues. The CDR3 DNA is TGTGCTAGCAGCTTAGCAAGGATAAGCAATCAGCCCCAGCATTTT. It yields the protein CASSLARISNQPQHF.

This clonotype was seen many times. This chain uses TRBV7-8 with TRBJ2-3, with D unclear. V was clipped by 3 bases and J by 4 bases, with 26 bases between them. Germline lookup yields CDR1 SGHVS and CDR2 FQNEAQ. The CDR3 has 19 amino acids. The DNA of the CDR3 is TGTGCCAGCAGCTTGGACGGCATTTCCATCTTCAAGGACGCAGATACGCAGTATTTT. Protein: CASSLDGISIFKDADTQYF.

The rearrangement links TRBV6-5 to TRBJ2-1, with D possibly TRBD2 on 7 matching bases. CDR3 length: 17 amino acids. Germline CDR1 reads MNHEY; CDR2 reads SVGAGI. The germline V and J ends were trimmed by 4 bases and 4 bases, with 20 bases remaining between them. In nucleotides, the CDR3 is TGTGCCAGCAGTTTAATAGGGGACGGGGGGCCGTACAATGAGCAGTTCTTC. Encoded protein: CASSLIGDGGPYNEQFF.

This clonotype was seen more than once but under ten times. CDR3 residues: CASSWWGGAYEQYF. CDR3 nucleotide sequence: TGTGCCAGCAGTTGGTGGGGGGGGGCCTACGAGCAGTACTTC. The V and J genes are TRBV27 and TRBJ2-7, with 7 bases identical to TRBD2. Germline lookup yields CDR1 MNHEY and CDR2 SMNVEV (reference sequence). CDR3 length: 14 amino acids. The J segment lost 2 bases and the V segment lost 4 bases, leaving 5 bases of the junction unmatched.

Of note for this clonotype: A much larger clone differs by one base, so this may be a read error. V and J are TRBV19 and TRBJ1-5, with D hard to call. This CDR3 is 16 amino acids long. Germline V gene sequence: CDR1 LNHDA, CDR2 SQIVND (reference sequence). CDR3 amino acids: CVSTKGDIPSNQPQHF. DNA for the CDR3: TGTGTCAGTACTAAAGGAGACATCCCTAGCAATCAGCCCCAGCATTTT.

In its sample, this clonotype was seen many times. The chain carries TRBV7-2 and TRBJ1-1; D might be TRBD1 (5 bases). V lost 3 bases and J 6 bases, leaving 14 bases between the germline ends. The CDR3 is 14 amino acids. CDR1 is SGHTA, CDR2 FQGNSA, per germline. The CDR3 coding sequence is TGTGCCAGCAGCTTTCGACAGTCGAGGGCTGAAGCTTTCTTT. This codes for CASSFRQSRAEAFF.

This clonotype showed up just a few times. The chain combines TRBV7-9 with TRBJ2-7, with D possibly matching TRBD1 (5 bases). Trimming cost V 5 bases and J 5 bases, with 16 bases left between them. Germline lookup yields CDR1 SEHNR and CDR2 FQNEAQ (reference sequence). The CDR3 runs 14 residues. This chain's CDR3 is CASSPQGSTDEQYF. The CDR3 DNA sequence: TGTGCCAGCAGCCCCCAGGGTTCGACGGACGAGCAGTACTTC.

The gene calls are TRBV10-2 and TRBJ2-1, with 9 bases aligning to TRBD2. The length of the CDR3 is 14 residues. Germline CDR1 and CDR2: WSHSY and SAAADI. V shed 6 bases and J 7 bases; nucleotides not matched to a gene: 7. The CDR3 DNA follows: TGCGCCAGCAGGGTAGCGGGGGCCGAAAATGAGCAGTTCTTC. Amino acid sequence: CASRVAGAENEQFF.

Many counts were recorded for this clonotype. CDR3 sequence (DNA): TGTGCCAGCGGGCGGGGAACAGATACGCAGTATTTT. Protein product: CASGRGTDTQYF. This chain uses TRBV7-2 with TRBJ2-3; D is perhaps TRBD2 (6 bases). Trimming removed 8 bases at V and 3 bases at J, with 9 bases between. CDR1 is SGHTA and CDR2 is FQGNSA in the germline V gene. The length of the CDR3 is 12 residues.

The V gene is TRBV5-6, the J gene TRBJ2-1, with D perhaps matching TRBD1 (7 bases). This CDR3 spans 16 amino acids. The germline V gene encodes CDR1 SGHDT and CDR2 YYEEEE. With 6 bases removed from V and 4 bases from J, the gap between germline ends came to 20 bases. CDR3 nucleotides: TGTGCCAGCACCAATGACAGGGACTTAGGGTACAATGAGCAGTTCTTC. Protein sequence: CASTNDRDLGYNEQFF.

This clonotype was observed a handful of times. The chain combines TRBV4-1 with TRBJ1-5; TRBD1 might be the D (5 bases). CDR1 and CDR2 from the germline V gene are MGHRA and YSYEKL. V dropped 4 bases and J dropped 6 bases, with 16 bases sitting between them. The CDR3 has 15 amino acids. CDR3 sequence: CASSPRRRVGQPQHF. CDR3 bases: TGCGCCAGCAGCCCCCGGCGCAGGGTGGGTCAGCCCCAGCATTTT.

The chain joins TRBV2 to TRBJ2-2, with TRBD2 identical over 7 bases. Germline CDR1 and CDR2: SNHLY and FYNNEI. CDR3 length: 18 residues. Trimming at V came to 0 bases and at J to 1 base, leaving 8 bases not matched to a gene. The CDR3 sequence is CASSEALRTGGNTGELFF. The CDR3 DNA is TGTGCCAGCAGTGAAGCGCTTCGGACGGGGGGGAACACCGGGGAGCTGTTTTTT.

The chain employs TRBV19 and TRBJ2-3, with D maybe TRBD2 (5 bases). CDR1 and CDR2 (germline): LNHDA, SQIVND (reference sequence). V was shortened by 9 bases and J by 0 bases, with 19 bases between the two germline ends. The CDR3 covers 16 residues. In nucleotides, the CDR3 is TGTGCCAGAAGCCGGACGGGGAAGACTAGCACAGATACGCAGTATTTT. Its protein is CARSRTGKTSTDTQYF.